This T cell receptor beta chain derives from a study of T-cell memory formation after mild COVID-19. General observations from the study: Balance between CD4 and CD8 was seen in clones contracting day 15 to 85, and a CD4+ lean was seen in later expanders. Day 37-peaking second-wave clones had unconfirmed SARS-CoV-2 specificity.

The CDR3 has 14 amino acids. CDR1 and CDR2 from the germline V gene are LGHDT and YNNKEL (reference sequence). V was shortened by 2 bases and J by 6 bases, with 13 bases between the two germline ends. A note on this clonotype: The antigen is unknown.

TCRdb reanalysed the 5' RACE reads using MiXCR and keeps one entry per CDR3 protein. The table lists roughly 300,000 distinct CDR3 sequences, 8% to 9% of them singletons. This rearrangement joins TRBV3-1 to TRBJ2-5; D remains unclear. The TCR was taken from a young man who had mild COVID-19 (a few samples of this study predate the infection). Cell type and time point are not known. Specimen: PBMCs or a T cell subset sorted from them (not recorded which). The CDR3 here is CASSQIVSSKTQYF. In DNA form, the CDR3 reads TGTGCCAGCAGCCAAATCGTTTCCTCCAAGACCCAGTACTTC.